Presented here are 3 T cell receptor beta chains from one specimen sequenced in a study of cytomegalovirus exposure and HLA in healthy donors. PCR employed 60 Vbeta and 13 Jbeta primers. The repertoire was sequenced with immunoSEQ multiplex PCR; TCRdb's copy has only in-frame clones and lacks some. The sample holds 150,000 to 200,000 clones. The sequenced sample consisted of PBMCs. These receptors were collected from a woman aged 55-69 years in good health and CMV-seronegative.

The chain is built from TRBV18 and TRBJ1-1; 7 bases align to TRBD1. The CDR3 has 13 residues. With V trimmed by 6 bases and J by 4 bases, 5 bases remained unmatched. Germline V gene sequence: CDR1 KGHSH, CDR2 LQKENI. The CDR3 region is CASSEGAATEAFF. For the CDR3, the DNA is TGTGCCAGCTCGGAGGGGGCTGCCACTGAAGCTTTCTTT.

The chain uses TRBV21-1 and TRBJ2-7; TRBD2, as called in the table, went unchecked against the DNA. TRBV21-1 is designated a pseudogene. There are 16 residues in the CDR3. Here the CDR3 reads CASSKETRARSYEQYF. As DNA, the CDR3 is TGTGCCAGCAGCAAAGAAACTAGAGCGCGCTCCTACGAGCAGTACTTC.

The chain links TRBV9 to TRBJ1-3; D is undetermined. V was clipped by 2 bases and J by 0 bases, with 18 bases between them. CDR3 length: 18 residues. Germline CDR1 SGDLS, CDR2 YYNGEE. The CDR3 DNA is TGTGCCAGCAGCGTTGGGCCTGCCCTTGCCCGCTCTGGAAACACCATATATTTT. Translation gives CASSVGPALARSGNTIYF.